The TCR beta chain described here comes from a study of CD8 T cells in ankylosing spondylitis. Study results and limitations: Earlier studies detected some motif variants in reactive arthritis synovial fluid and blood.

Trimming removed 1 base at V and 4 bases at J, with 14 bases between. CDR3 length equals 15 residues. Germline CDR1 is DFQATT and CDR2 is SNEGSKA (reference sequence). As for this clonotype: Its antigen is as yet unknown.

Using its own MiXCR run on the 5' RACE reads, TCRdb lists one record per CDR3 protein. The sample gives around 340,000 distinct CDR3 sequences, roughly 20% of which show up once; about an eighth is in the top ten. V is TRBV20-1 and J is TRBJ2-4, with D possibly being TRBD2 (6 bases). The TCR was taken from a male donor with ankylosing spondylitis or in good health (not recorded which). Sequenced material: blood, either unsorted or a sorted T cell fraction (not recorded which). As DNA, the CDR3 is TGCAGTGCTAGAGGCGGGGCAGTAGTAAAAAACATTCAGTACTTC. Amino acids: CSARGGAVVKNIQYF.